This T cell receptor (beta chain) was recovered during a study of T cells in Graves' hyperthyroidism and ophthalmopathy. Whole-study results and caveats: A median around 5.9 months before onset, the model predicted ophthalmopathy. Blood also held most thyroid clonotypes expanded beyond 0.001.

The diagnoses drew upon clinical symptoms, serum thyroxine and TRAb, thyroid ultrasound and orbital computed tomography. CDR3 length equals 13 residues. V gave up 8 bases and J gave up 3 bases, with 11 bases separating them. Germline V gives CDR1 LNHDA, CDR2 SQIVND (reference sequence). With regard to this clonotype: Its specificity is unknown.

There were TCR beta CDR3 regions amplified from RNA transcripts. HTBI primers were the set used in a first-round RT-PCR of the TCR CDR3. TCRdb reprocessed the multiplex PCR reads via MiXCR and lists one record per CDR3 protein. The sample contains around 390,000 distinct CDR3 sequences, roughly 15% of which appear only once. The sequence derives from a woman aged 25 to 39 with Graves' ophthalmopathy. V usage is TRBV19 and J usage is TRBJ2-1; D gene ambiguous. Input material: blood. CDR3: CASDGGFYNEQFF. As DNA, the CDR3 is TGTGCCAGTGACGGCGGATTCTACAATGAGCAGTTCTTC.